Below are 21 T cell receptor beta chains sequenced from a single sample in a study of cytomegalovirus exposure and HLA in healthy donors. PCR amplification relied on 60 Vbeta primers (plus 13 Jbeta primers). The method was immunoSEQ multiplex PCR; TCRdb's version includes in-frame clones alone and lacks a portion of them. Of under 300,000 clones listed, just under 85% are singletons. The sequenced sample consisted of PBMCs. All receptors derive from a woman aged 40 to 55 in good health and CMV-seropositive.

This rearrangement joins TRBV2 to TRBJ2-7; D is unclear. This CDR3 has 11 amino acids. Germline V gene sequence: CDR1 SNHLY, CDR2 FYNNEI. Trimming stripped 7 bases from V and 2 bases from J, with 6 bases between. Here the CDR3 DNA reads TGTGCCAGCAACCGAGCCTACGAGCAGTACTTC. It is translated as CASNRAYEQYF.

The chain couples TRBV15 to TRBJ2-1; 12 bases fit TRBD1. The V gene's germline CDR1 is LNHNV and CDR2 YYDKDF (reference sequence). This CDR3 has 17 amino acids. Unmatched junction bases numbered 11, after V lost 2 bases and J lost 9 bases. The CDR3 DNA sequence: TGTGCCACCAGCAGACGGGACAGGGGGCGAGGAACTAGTGAGCAGTTCTTC. Its protein product is CATSRRDRGRGTSEQFF.

The chain combines TRBV10-3 with TRBJ2-7; a possible D gene is TRBD2 (6 bases). The CDR3 is made up of 12 amino acids. Trimming removed 8 bases at V and 6 bases at J, with 14 bases between. CDR1 is ENHRY and CDR2 is SYGVKD in the germline V gene. The CDR3 DNA follows: TGTGCCATCCGGGGGACGGTAGGCGAGCAGTACTTC. Translated, it gives CAIRGTVGEQYF.

This chain joins TRBV6-4 and TRBJ2-3; D might be TRBD2 (6 bases). The V gene lost 8 bases and the J gene lost 8 bases, with 11 bases spanning the gap. The CDR3 covers 11 residues. In germline, CDR1 is MRHNA, CDR2 SNTAGT. This CDR3 reads CASAGFRTQYF. In DNA form, the CDR3 reads TGTGCCAGCGCGGGATTCCGTACGCAGTATTTT.

This rearrangement joins TRBV7-9 to TRBJ2-7; D perhaps matches TRBD2 (6 bases). This CDR3 contains 13 residues. Germline CDR1 and CDR2: SEHNR and FQNEAQ (reference sequence). The ends were cut back, 3 bases at V and 8 bases at J, with 14 bases in the middle. Here the CDR3 DNA reads TGTGCCAGCAGCTTGGGGGGAGAACTGAAGCAGTACTTC. This gives the protein CASSLGGELKQYF.

The V call is TRBV30, the J call TRBJ2-1; D is possibly TRBD1 (6 bases). Looked up from germline, CDR1 is GTSNPN and CDR2 is SVGIG (reference sequence). Trimming removed 4 bases from V and 6 bases from J, with 10 bases in between. This CDR3 is built from 12 residues. Here the CDR3 DNA reads TGTGCCTGGACCCACAGGGCCAATGAGCAGTTCTTC. This gives the protein CAWTHRANEQFF.

This clone was seen only a few times. The rearrangement joins TRBV7-2 to TRBJ2-2, with TRBD2 matching over 9 bases. CDR1 is SGHTA, CDR2 FQGNSA, per germline. V trimming: 1 base; J trimming: 1 base; junction bases outside the gene matches: 7. CDR3 length: 18 amino acids. CDR3 DNA sequence: TGTGCCAGCAGCTTAGTGGGTAGCGGGAGCCGGAACACCGGGGAGCTGTTTTTT. Protein product: CASSLVGSGSRNTGELFF.

The chain has TRBV28 and TRBJ2-1; 7 nucleotides line up with TRBD2. V lost 8 bases, J lost 8 bases, and 9 bases stayed unmatched. The germline CDR1 and CDR2 sequences are MDHEN and SYDVKM. This CDR3 comprises 13 residues. In DNA, the CDR3 is TGTGCCAGCGGATCCACTAGCGTCTATGAGCAGTTCTTC. Translated, it gives CASGSTSVYEQFF.

The genes are TRBV28 and TRBJ1-5; the match to TRBD1 covers 7 bases. The CDR3 runs 17 residues. The V gene's germline CDR1 is MDHEN and CDR2 SYDVKM. J was trimmed by 4 bases and V by 4 bases; bases with no gene match: 13. This CDR3 is CASSSQTGEEVNQPQHF. As DNA, the CDR3 is TGTGCCAGCAGTTCCCAAACAGGGGAGGAAGTAAATCAGCCCCAGCATTTT.

The V call is TRBV5-1, the J call TRBJ2-2; D might be TRBD2 (5 bases). The CDR3 is 16 amino acids. V dropped 0 bases and J dropped 0 bases, with 9 bases sitting between them. Germline loops: CDR1 SGHRS, CDR2 YFSETQ. The chain's CDR3 is CASSLVSGTNTGELFF. The DNA for the CDR3 is TGCGCCAGCAGCTTGGTTTCGGGAACGAACACCGGGGAGCTGTTTTTT.

This rearrangement joins TRBV4-2 to TRBJ1-5; TRBD1 might be the D (6 bases). The CDR3 length is 14 residues. V lost 1 base and J lost 4, with 8 bases in between. CDR1 and CDR2 from the germline V gene are LGHNA and YNFKEQ. The chain's CDR3 is CASSQGQGNQPQHF. The DNA of the CDR3 is TGTGCCAGCAGCCAAGGGCAGGGGAATCAGCCCCAGCATTTT.

The chain uses TRBV28 and TRBJ2-7, with D tentatively TRBD2 (5 bases). Germline CDR1 MDHEN, CDR2 SYDVKM. The V end lost 7 bases, the J end lost 0 bases, and 10 bases lay between the germline ends. This CDR3 is built from 13 residues. The CDR3 bases are TGTGCCAGCAAAAAAACTAGCTCCTACGAGCAGTACTTC. It encodes CASKKTSSYEQYF.

The chain joins TRBV7-8 to TRBJ1-5; 10 positions agree with TRBD1. With V trimmed by 1 base and J by 3 bases, 0 bases remained unmatched. This CDR3 region has 15 residues. Germline V gives CDR1 SGHVS, CDR2 FQNEAQ. Here the CDR3 reads CASSLGQGANQPQHF. In nucleotides, the CDR3 is TGTGCCAGCAGCTTAGGACAGGGGGCCAATCAGCCCCAGCATTTT.

The V and J genes are TRBV30 and TRBJ1-3; perhaps TRBD1 as D (6 bases). V lost 4 bases to trimming and J lost 1 base, with 11 bases between them. The germline V gene has CDR1 GTSNPN and CDR2 SVGIG (reference sequence). The CDR3 runs 14 residues. This CDR3 is CAWTRGSSGNTIYF. CDR3 nucleotide sequence: TGTGCCTGGACCAGGGGTAGTTCTGGAAACACCATATATTTT.

In the case of this clone: This is likely a read error, given that the CDR3 carries no conserved phenylalanine or tryptophan at its end. The limits of the CDR3 on the DNA are not certain, so only TCRdb's listed CDR3 is given. The chain employs TRBV5-1 and TRBJ2-7; the DNA was not compared with TRBD2, the D call given in the table. From its first to its last residue, the CDR3 has 10 amino acids. Germline V gene sequence: CDR1 SGHRS, CDR2 YFSETQ. CDR3 amino acids: CASSLRIRLL.

The chain recombines TRBV7-9 with TRBJ1-6, with a tentative D call TRBD1 (5 bases). This CDR3 contains 14 residues. The V gene's germline CDR1 is SEHNR and CDR2 FQNEAQ (reference sequence). The V end lost 7 bases, the J end lost 10 bases, and 17 bases lay between the germline ends. The CDR3 DNA sequence: TGTGCCAGCACTGGGGGGGAGTTCGGATCACCCCTCCACTTT. This sequence encodes CASTGGEFGSPLHF.

This chain uses TRBV7-3 with TRBJ2-3, with a tentative D call TRBD1 (5 bases). The germline V gene encodes CDR1 SGHTA and CDR2 FQGTGA. The CDR3 spans 15 residues. The germline V and J ends were trimmed by 5 bases and 3 bases, with 15 bases remaining between them. In nucleotides, the CDR3 is TGTGCCAGCAGCCTTCCAGGGTCCGGAACAGATACGCAGTATTTT. It specifies CASSLPGSGTDTQYF.

The chain links TRBV25-1 to TRBJ1-6, with D unclear. Germline CDR1 reads MGHDK; CDR2 reads SYGVNS. Trimming pared 6 bases from V and 6 bases from J, leaving 9 bases between. This CDR3 comprises 13 residues. CDR3 sequence reads: CASSVRGNSPLHF. The CDR3 bases are TGTGCCAGCAGCGTCAGAGGTAATTCACCCCTCCACTTT.

The count of this clone is one. The CDR3 region is CAISPGLAGGLGSYEQYF. The CDR3 region has the DNA TGTGCCATCAGTCCGGGACTAGCGGGAGGGTTGGGCTCCTACGAGCAGTACTTC. This chain joins TRBV10-3 and TRBJ2-7, with TRBD2 matching 16 bases. Trimming removed 5 bases from V and 0 bases from J; junction bases left unmatched: 7. The CDR3 covers 18 residues. Looked up from germline, CDR1 is ENHRY and CDR2 is SYGVKD.

V gene TRBV30 combines with J gene TRBJ1-1, with TRBD1 as a possible D gene (6 bases). The ends were cut back, 3 bases at V and 5 bases at J, with 13 bases in the middle. The germline CDR1 and CDR2 sequences are GTSNPN and SVGIG (reference sequence). This CDR3 is 13 amino acids long. CDR3 sequence: CAWRPSGETEAFF. CDR3 nucleotide sequence: TGTGCCTGGAGGCCCTCAGGGGAAACTGAAGCTTTCTTT. Supplemented by reference TRBV30 and TRBJ1-1, the full variable domain reads SQTIHQWPATLVQPVGSPLSLECTVEGTSNPNLYWYRQAAGRGLQLLFYSVGIGQISSEVPQNLSASRPQDRQFILSSKKLLLSDSGFYLCAWRPSGETEAFFGQGTRLTVV.

V usage is TRBV28 and J usage is TRBJ1-1, with 7 bases aligning to TRBD1. CDR1 MDHEN and CDR2 SYDVKM come from the germline V gene. J lost 5 bases, V lost 3 bases, and 6 bases had no gene match. The CDR3 is 14 residues long. In DNA form, the CDR3 reads TGTGCCAGCAGTTTGAAATCGACAGGGACTGAAGCTTTCTTT. Translating it yields CASSLKSTGTEAFF. Full variable domain (outside the CDR3, taken from reference TRBV28 and TRBJ1-1): DVKVTQSSRYLVKRTGEKVFLECVQDMDHENMFWYRQDPGLGLRLIYFSYDVKMKEKGDIPEGYSVSREKKERFSLILESASTNQTSMYLCASSLKSTGTEAFFGQGTRLTVV.